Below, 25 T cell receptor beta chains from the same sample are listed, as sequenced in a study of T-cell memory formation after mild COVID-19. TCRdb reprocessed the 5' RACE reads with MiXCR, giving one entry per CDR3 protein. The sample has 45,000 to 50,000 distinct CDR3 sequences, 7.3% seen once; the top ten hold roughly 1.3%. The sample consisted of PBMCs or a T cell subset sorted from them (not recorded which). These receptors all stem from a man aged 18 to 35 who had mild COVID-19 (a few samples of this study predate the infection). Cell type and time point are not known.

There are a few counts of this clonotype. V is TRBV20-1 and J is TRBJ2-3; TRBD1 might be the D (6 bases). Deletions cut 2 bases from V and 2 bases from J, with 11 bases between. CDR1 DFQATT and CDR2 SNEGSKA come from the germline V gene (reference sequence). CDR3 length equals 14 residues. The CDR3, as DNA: TGCAGTGCTAGATTTACAGGGAACACAGATACGCAGTATTTT. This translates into CSARFTGNTDTQYF.

The CDR3 sequence: CASSQKGGWSSYNSPLHF. The CDR3 DNA is TGTGCCAGCAGCCAAAAAGGCGGCTGGAGCTCCTATAATTCACCCCTCCACTTT. The V gene is TRBV4-2, the J gene TRBJ1-6; D ambiguous. The V and J ends lost 2 bases and 0 bases respectively, with 14 bases between them. Per the germline V gene, CDR1 is LGHNA and CDR2 is YNFKEQ. This CDR3 is 18 amino acids long.

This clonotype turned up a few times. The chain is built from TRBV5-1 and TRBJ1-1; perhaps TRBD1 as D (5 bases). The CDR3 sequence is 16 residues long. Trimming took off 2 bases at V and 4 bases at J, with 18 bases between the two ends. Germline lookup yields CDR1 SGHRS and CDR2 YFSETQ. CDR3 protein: CASSFSFGRGGTEAFF. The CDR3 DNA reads TGCGCCAGCAGCTTTTCCTTTGGACGGGGCGGCACTGAAGCTTTCTTT.

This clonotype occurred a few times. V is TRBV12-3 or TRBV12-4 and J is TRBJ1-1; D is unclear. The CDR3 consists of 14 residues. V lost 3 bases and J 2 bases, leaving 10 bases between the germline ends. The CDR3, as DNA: TGTGCCAGCAGTTTTAGTCGGATAAACACTGAAGCTTTCTTT. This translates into CASSFSRINTEAFF.

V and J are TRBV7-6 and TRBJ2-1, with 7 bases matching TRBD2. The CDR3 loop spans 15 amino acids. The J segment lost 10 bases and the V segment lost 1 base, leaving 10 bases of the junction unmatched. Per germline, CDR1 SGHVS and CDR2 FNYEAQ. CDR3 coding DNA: TGTGCCAGCAGCTTAGACCTAGCGGCCCGGAGGGAGCAGTTCTTC. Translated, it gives CASSLDLAARREQFF.

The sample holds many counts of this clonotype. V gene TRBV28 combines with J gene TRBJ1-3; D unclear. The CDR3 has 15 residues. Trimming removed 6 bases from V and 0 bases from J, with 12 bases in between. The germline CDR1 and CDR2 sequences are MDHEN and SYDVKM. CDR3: CASRRRTHSGNTIYF. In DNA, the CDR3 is TGTGCCAGCAGACGACGGACCCACTCTGGAAACACCATATATTTT.

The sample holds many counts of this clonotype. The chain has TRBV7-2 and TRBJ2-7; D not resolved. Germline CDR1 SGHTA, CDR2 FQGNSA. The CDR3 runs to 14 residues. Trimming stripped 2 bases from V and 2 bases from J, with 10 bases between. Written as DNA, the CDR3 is TGTGCCAGCAGCTTACGGGTAGCCGCCTACGAGCAGTACGTC. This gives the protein CASSLRVAAYEQYV.

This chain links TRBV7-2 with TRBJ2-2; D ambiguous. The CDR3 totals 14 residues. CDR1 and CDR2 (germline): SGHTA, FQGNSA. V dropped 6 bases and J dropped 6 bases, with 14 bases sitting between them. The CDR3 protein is CASRYTADAGELFF. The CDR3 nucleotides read TGTGCCAGCAGATACACCGCTGATGCCGGGGAGCTGTTTTTT.

Written as DNA, the CDR3 is TGTGCCAGCAGTTTATGGCGGGGGGGCACAGATACGCAGTATTTT. Its translation: CASSLWRGGTDTQYF. The chain joins TRBV12-3 or TRBV12-4 to TRBJ2-3; 8 bases line up with TRBD2. The CDR3 is made up of 15 amino acids. V gave up 2 bases and J gave up 1 base; unmatched junction bases: 2.

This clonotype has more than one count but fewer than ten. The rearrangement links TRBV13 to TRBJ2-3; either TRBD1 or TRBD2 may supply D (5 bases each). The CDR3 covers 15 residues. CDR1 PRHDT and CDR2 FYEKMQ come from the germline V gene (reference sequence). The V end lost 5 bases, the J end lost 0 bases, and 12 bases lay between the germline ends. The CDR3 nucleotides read TGTGCCAGCAGCCCACGGGACGGTAGCACAGATACGCAGTATTTT. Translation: CASSPRDGSTDTQYF.

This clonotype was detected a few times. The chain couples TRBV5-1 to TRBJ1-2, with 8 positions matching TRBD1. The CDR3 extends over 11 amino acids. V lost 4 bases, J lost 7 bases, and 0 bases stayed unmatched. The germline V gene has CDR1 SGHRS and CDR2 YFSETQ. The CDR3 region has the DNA TGCGCCAGCAGCGGACAGGGTGGCTACACCTTC. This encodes CASSGQGGYTF.

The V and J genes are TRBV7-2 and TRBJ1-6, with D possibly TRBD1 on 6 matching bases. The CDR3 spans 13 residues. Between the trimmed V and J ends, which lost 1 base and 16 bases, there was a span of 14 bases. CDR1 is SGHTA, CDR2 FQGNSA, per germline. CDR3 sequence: CASSLESWGLLHF. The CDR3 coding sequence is TGTGCCAGCAGCTTAGAGTCCTGGGGGCTACTCCACTTT.

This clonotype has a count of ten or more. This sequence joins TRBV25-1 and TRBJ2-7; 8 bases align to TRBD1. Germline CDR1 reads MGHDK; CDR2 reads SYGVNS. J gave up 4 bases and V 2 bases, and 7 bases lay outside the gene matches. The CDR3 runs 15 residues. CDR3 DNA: TGTGCCAGCAGTGAAGGTAACAGGGGGGTGTACGAGCAGTACTTC. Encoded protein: CASSEGNRGVYEQYF.

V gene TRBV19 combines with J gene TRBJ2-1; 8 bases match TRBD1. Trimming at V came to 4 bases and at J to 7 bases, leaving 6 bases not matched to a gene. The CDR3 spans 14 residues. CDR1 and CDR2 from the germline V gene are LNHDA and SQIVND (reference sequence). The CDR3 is CASSTDRGWNEQFF. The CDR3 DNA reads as TGTGCCAGTAGTACAGACAGGGGTTGGAATGAGCAGTTCTTC.

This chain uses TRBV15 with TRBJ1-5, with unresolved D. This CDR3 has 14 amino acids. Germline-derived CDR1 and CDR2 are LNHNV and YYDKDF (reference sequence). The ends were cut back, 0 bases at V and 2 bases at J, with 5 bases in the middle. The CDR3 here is CATSRDRGNQPQHF. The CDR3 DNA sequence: TGTGCCACCAGCAGAGATCGGGGCAATCAGCCCCAGCATTTT.

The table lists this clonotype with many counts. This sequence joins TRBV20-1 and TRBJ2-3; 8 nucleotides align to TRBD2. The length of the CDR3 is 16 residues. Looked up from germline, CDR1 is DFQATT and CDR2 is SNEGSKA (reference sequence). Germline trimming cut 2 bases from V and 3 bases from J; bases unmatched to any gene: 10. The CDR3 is CSARTGTRGGTDTQYF. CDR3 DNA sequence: TGCAGTGCTAGAACAGGGACTAGAGGCGGAACAGATACGCAGTATTTT.

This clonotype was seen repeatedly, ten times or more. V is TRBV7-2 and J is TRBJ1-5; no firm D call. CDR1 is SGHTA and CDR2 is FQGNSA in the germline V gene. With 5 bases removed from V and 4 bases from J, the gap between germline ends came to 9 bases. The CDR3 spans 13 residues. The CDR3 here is CASSLTVNQPQHF. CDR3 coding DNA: TGTGCCAGCAGCCTGACTGTGAATCAGCCCCAGCATTTT. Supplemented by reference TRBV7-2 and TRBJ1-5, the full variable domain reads GAGVSQSPSNKVTEKGKDVELRCDPISGHTALYWYRQSLGQGLEFLIYFQGNSAPDKSGLPSDRFSAERTGGSVSTLTIQRTQQEDSAVYLCASSLTVNQPQHFGDGTRLSIL.

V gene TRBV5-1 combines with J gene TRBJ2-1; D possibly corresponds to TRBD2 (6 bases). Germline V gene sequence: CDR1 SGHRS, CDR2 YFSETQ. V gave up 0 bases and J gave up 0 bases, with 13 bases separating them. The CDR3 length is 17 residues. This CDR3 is CASSLARRGSSYNEQFF. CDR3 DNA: TGCGCCAGCAGCTTGGCCAGGAGGGGAAGCTCCTACAATGAGCAGTTCTTC.

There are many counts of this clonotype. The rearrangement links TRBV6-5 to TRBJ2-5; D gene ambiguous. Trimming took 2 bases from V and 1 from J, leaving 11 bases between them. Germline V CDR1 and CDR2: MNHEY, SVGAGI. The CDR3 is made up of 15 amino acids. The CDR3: CASSYDRFRQETQYF. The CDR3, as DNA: TGTGCCAGCAGTTACGATCGCTTTCGCCAAGAGACCCAGTACTTC.

The CDR3 DNA reads as TGTGCCAGCAGCGCAGGGGGACAGGGGGCGACTCTCTATGGCTACACCTTC. Protein product: CASSAGGQGATLYGYTF. This chain uses TRBV7-2 with TRBJ1-2; TRBD1 agrees at 12 bases. CDR1 is SGHTA and CDR2 is FQGNSA in the germline V gene. This CDR3 has 17 amino acids. Losses at the gene ends were 5 bases for V and 4 bases for J; bases not matched to a gene: 11.

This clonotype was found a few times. This chain's CDR3 is CASSPDGGQETQYF. CDR3 DNA sequence: TGTGCCAGCAGTCCCGACGGGGGCCAAGAGACCCAGTACTTC. The V and J genes are TRBV6-6 and TRBJ2-5, with D possibly being TRBD2 (6 bases). The germline V and J ends were trimmed by 5 bases and 1 base, with 11 bases remaining between them. This CDR3 has 14 residues. Germline V gene data show CDR1 as MNHNY and CDR2 as SVGAGI (reference sequence).

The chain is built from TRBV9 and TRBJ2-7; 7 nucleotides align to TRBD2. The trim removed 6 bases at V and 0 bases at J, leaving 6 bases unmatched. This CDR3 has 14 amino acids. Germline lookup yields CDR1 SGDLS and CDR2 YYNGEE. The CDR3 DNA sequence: TGTGCCAGCACTAGAGGGGAGGGCTCCTACGAGCAGTACTTC. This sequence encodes CASTRGEGSYEQYF.

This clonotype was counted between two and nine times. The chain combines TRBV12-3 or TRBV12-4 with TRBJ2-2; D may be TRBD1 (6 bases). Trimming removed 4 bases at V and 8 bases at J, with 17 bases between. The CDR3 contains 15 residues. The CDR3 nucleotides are TGTGCCAGCAGTTCCACAGGGTCTATCGCGGGGGAGCTGTTTTTT. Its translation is CASSSTGSIAGELFF.

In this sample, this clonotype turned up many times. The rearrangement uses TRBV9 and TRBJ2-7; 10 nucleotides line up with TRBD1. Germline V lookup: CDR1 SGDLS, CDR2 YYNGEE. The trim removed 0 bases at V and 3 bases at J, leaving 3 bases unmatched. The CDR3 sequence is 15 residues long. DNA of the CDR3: TGTGCCAGCAGCGTAGGAGGACAGGGGGACTACGAGCAGTACTTC. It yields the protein CASSVGGQGDYEQYF.

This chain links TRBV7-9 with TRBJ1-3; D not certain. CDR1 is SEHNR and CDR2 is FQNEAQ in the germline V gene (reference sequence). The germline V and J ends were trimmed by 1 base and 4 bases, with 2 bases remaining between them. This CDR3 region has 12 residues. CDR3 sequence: CASSLEGNTIYF. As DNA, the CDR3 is TGTGCCAGCAGCTTAGAGGGAAACACCATATATTTT.